Described below is a single TCR beta chain sequence and its context. The antigen is unknown. This record belongs to a study of T cells expressing NK-cell markers. As for the study in general: One of eight sequenced donors was HCMV-seronegative; the other seven were seropositive.

TCRdb re-called the 5' RACE reads, yielding one record per CDR3 amino acid sequence without DNA. The listing contains roughly 170,000 distinct CDR3 sequences. Germline CDR1 and CDR2: SEHNR and FQNEAQ (reference sequence). CDR3 length: 13 amino acids. Study-level findings and limits: Among CD8+ T cells from 5 to 7 donors, dominant NKG2C+ clonotypes accounted for about 1.0-7.5%.

The J gene is TRBJ2-7, the V gene TRBV7-9. The sample consisted of blood T cells: a sorted CD56 or NKG2C T cell subset, CD4+ or CD8+ T cells, or bulk PBMC T cells (not recorded which). This TCR was sampled from a woman aged 18-69 years in good health. The CDR3 is CASSVGLNYEQYF.